This TCR beta chain was found in a study of STAT3 mutations in large granular lymphocyte leukemia. Study observations and caveats: At least one immunodominant TCR beta clonotype appeared in every T-cell large granular lymphocyte leukemia patient.

The method was immunoSEQ multiplex PCR; TCRdb's version includes in-frame clones alone and lacks a portion of them. The repertoire includes about 15,000 clones, around nine tenths of them detected once, and 7.5% to 9.5% sits in the top ten. Trimming removed 0 bases from V and 7 bases from J, with 6 bases in between. Germline assignment: CDR1 SGHTA and CDR2 FQGNSA. The CDR3 loop spans 12 amino acids. Details on this clone: Its antigen remains unknown.

The sample comprised peripheral blood mononuclear cells. The chain has TRBV7-2 and TRBJ2-5; D is undetermined. The TCR comes from a woman aged 45-65 years with T-cell large granular lymphocyte leukemia. Some clones in this sample may be carry-over from other donors' samples. The CDR3 DNA follows: TGTGCCAGCAGCTTAGCGGTTGGGACCCAGTACTTC. This sequence encodes CASSLAVGTQYF. The full variable domain, completed using reference TRBV7-2 and TRBJ2-5, is GAGVSQSPSNKVTEKGKDVELRCDPISGHTALYWYRQSLGQGLEFLIYFQGNSAPDKSGLPSDRFSAERTGGSVSTLTIQRTQQEDSAVYLCASSLAVGTQYFGPGTRLLVL.